This TCR beta chain emerged from a study of early T cells in non-severe SARS-CoV-2 infection. For the study at large: With bulk RNA from unsorted whole blood as input, sequencing yielded unpaired chains. Findings and limits, study-wide: VDJdb-based matching was biased toward anti-spike CD8 responses and missed private and CD4 specificities.

The CDR3 is 14 amino acids. From germline, CDR1 is DFQATT and CDR2 SNEGSKA (reference sequence). V was cut by 3 bases and J by 0 bases, with 9 bases left in between. Molecules of cDNA were individually given unique molecular identifiers that were attached to them. MiXCR, run by TCRdb on the 5' RACE reads, gives a single entry per CDR3 protein. The sample includes tens of thousands of distinct CDR3 sequences, approximately 7.7% seen only once; the top ten take 3% to 4%. This clonotype was counted only a few times. The antigen is unknown. The chain recombines TRBV20-1 with TRBJ1-5; D may be TRBD1 (6 bases). The sequence derives from an adult who was a healthcare worker with PCR-confirmed SARS-CoV-2 infection or an uninfected control (not recorded which). Sequenced input: whole blood. The CDR3 coding sequence is TGCAGTGCTAGGGACAGTAATAGCAATCAGCCCCAGCATTTT. Translating it yields CSARDSNSNQPQHF.